This TCR beta chain was identified in a study of response to subunit inactivated influenza vaccine. Findings and limits, study-wide: That few new T cells are recruited by each seasonal influenza vaccination was the authors' suggestion.

Germline loops: CDR1 MNHNS, CDR2 SASEGT. The CDR3 has 13 residues. J gave up 6 bases and V 10 bases, and 10 bases lay outside the gene matches. Using its own MiXCR run on the RT-PCR reads, TCRdb lists one record per CDR3 protein. The data hold about 800,000 distinct CDR3 sequences, with 20% to 25% observed a single time. This clonotype was recorded a few times. As yet, its antigen is unknown. Sequenced here: PBMCs from blood, sampled 5 days after vaccination. The rearrangement uses TRBV6-1 and TRBJ2-7; 9 positions match TRBD2. This TCR came from a man aged 45-60 years who received an inactivated influenza vaccine. CDR3 nucleotides: TGTGCCACCATCCTGGCGGGAGGGGGCGAGCAGTACTTC. Protein product: CATILAGGGEQYF.